This T cell receptor beta chain is from a study of T-cell memory formation after mild COVID-19. Study outcomes and limitations: Some clones that responded turned up in pre-infection memory, which suggests that cross-reactive memory joined in.

Trimming stripped 5 bases from V and 6 bases from J, with 9 bases between. The CDR3 runs to 13 residues. The germline CDR1 and CDR2 sequences are SGHRS and YFSETQ. After 5'RACE with constant-segment primers, TCR alpha and TCR beta cDNA libraries carrying sample barcodes and UMIs were obtained. TCRdb passed the 5' RACE reads through MiXCR, listing each CDR3 protein once. The data contain 400,000 to 500,000 distinct CDR3 sequences, about a sixth of them singletons. In regard to this clonotype: What it binds is not known.

The chain recombines TRBV5-1 with TRBJ1-6; D might be TRBD1 (5 bases). What was sequenced was PBMCs or a T cell subset sorted from them (not recorded which). The origin of this receptor is a man younger than 30 who had mild COVID-19 (a few samples of this study predate the infection). Cell type and time point are not known. Here the CDR3 reads CASSTDSNSPLHF. In DNA, the CDR3 is TGCGCCAGCAGTACCGACAGTAATTCACCCCTCCACTTT.